Here is one T cell receptor (beta chain) with its context. This entry is derived from a study of CD8+ T cells in alopecia areata. About the research overall: The drug, tofacitinib, lasted 6 to 18 months, followed by 6 months off drug.

Sequencing templates came from extracted RNA that was reverse transcribed into cDNA. Only in-frame clones appear in the TCRdb table, and some are missing; sequencing was by immunoSEQ multiplex PCR. Of 87,000 or so clones in the sample, about three quarters were seen once. Treatment denoted: oral pan-JAK inhibitor, 5-10 mg twice daily. CDR1 and CDR2 from the germline V gene are SGHRS and YFSETQ. With 4 bases clipped from V and 5 bases from J, the junction kept 8 bases outside the gene matches. CDR3 length equals 14 residues. The sequencing here drew on CD8+ T cells sorted from blood, taken at approximately week 42, from a patient treated with tofacitinib. The chain joins TRBV5-1 to TRBJ2-7; 8 nucleotides match TRBD1. The origin of this receptor is a human donor with alopecia areata. CDR3 coding DNA: TGCGCCAGCAGCCTGACAGGGGTAACGGACGAGCAGTACTTC. As protein: CASSLTGVTDEQYF. Variable domain in full (rest from reference TRBV5-1 and TRBJ2-7): KAGVTQTPRYLIKTRGQQVTLSCSPISGHRSVSWYQQTPGQGLQFLFEYFSETQRNKGNFPGRFSGRQFSNSRSEMNVSTLELGDSALYLCASSLTGVTDEQYFGPGTRLTVT.